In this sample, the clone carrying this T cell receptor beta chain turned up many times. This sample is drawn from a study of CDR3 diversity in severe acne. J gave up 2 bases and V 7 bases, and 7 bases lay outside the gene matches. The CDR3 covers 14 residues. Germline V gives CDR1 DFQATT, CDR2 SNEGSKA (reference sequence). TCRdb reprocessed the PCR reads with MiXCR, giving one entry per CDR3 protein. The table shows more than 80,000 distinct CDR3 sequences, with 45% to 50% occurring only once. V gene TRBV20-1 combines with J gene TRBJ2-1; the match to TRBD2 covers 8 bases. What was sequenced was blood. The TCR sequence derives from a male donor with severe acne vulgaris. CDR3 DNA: TGCAGTGTTCCGCGGGAGGCCACCTACAATGAGCAGTTCTTC. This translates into CSVPREATYNEQFF.